The TCR beta chain described here comes from a study of tumor and adjacent non-tumor tissue in lung cancer (dated by TCRdb to 2016 to 2018). About the full investigation: Patients with adenocarcinoma (over 11), squamous cell carcinoma (2) and small cell lung cancer (1) were included in the cohort. A total of around 130,000,000 productive TCRbeta reads were generated by sequencing, corresponding to an average of about 4.17 million reads per sample. The study compared bulk TCRbeta repertoires between lung tumor tissue and matched distant non-tumor lung tissue from around 16 lung cancer patients. For each patient, one tumor sample and one normal lung sample were taken, giving approximately 33 paired specimens that underwent TCRbeta CDR3 sequencing. Ages among the roughly 15 patients ranged from about 30 to 85 years, there were around ten men and 5 women, and disease was at TNM stage I to III. The study at large found these results: Tumor tissue showed significantly greater TCR diversity (inverse Simpson) than normal lung tissue (431.37 vs 166.20, P = 0.0075, Mann-Whitney U test). With only around 16 patients in the cohort, the authors noted that larger samples and more detailed clinical data are needed. Because peripheral blood was not sequenced, blood TCRbeta repertoires in the lung cancer patients of the study were not examined. TCR diversity was significantly higher in younger patients, and greater tumor TCR diversity was associated with shorter overall survival and shorter disease-free survival. The top 100 clones made up a significantly larger cumulative share of the repertoire in normal lung than in tumor tissue. The sequencing platform is not named in the methods, and unique molecular identifiers are not mentioned.

Many counts were recorded for this clonotype. Its specific antigen is unknown. One base away there is no much larger clone; base qualities are not given. Relative to germline, V is missing 4 bases and J is missing 8 bases, with 8 bases of the junction outside any gene match. The germline V gene encodes CDR1 SGHNT and CDR2 YYREEE (reference sequence). The CDR3 measures 15 amino acids from cysteine to phenylalanine. Only the CDR3 part of the read is kept: 45 bases, read in frame from the first base. Libraries came from multiplex PCR. The data were produced on an Illumina HiSeq 2500. TCRbeta libraries were constructed through three rounds of nested PCR with primers (Table S4) according to protocols modified from ARM-PCR. Before sequencing, PCR products in the 200-500 bp range were cut out of the gel and cleaned up using the QIAquick gel extraction kit. Regarding the original processing steps: Reads were cleaned using Trimmomatic, were merged into complete CDR3 sequences using FLASH, and were assigned to V(D)J germline segments using MiTCR. Clonal diversity was computed as the inverse Simpson's index with VDJtools. In-frame sequences without a premature stop codon were defined as productive reads. TCRdb applied fastp at Q25 and MiXCR to the public reads, then kept only in-frame beta chains. CDR3 protein sequences are deduplicated, and each keeps its most common genes and DNA. The V and J calls here are based on TCRdb, not the publication. The sample records approximately 100,000 distinct CDR3 sequences, roughly 60% of which are singletons. The ten largest clonotypes hold roughly a fifth of the sample.

RNA was isolated from bulk, unsorted tissue, and RNA quality was assessed with a NanoDrop ND-1000 and an Agilent 2100. Normal lung samples were distant non-tumor tissue taken more than 3 cm from the tumor edge. The donors were newly diagnosed lung cancer patients admitted for thoracic surgery in China from August to November 2014 who had not received prior chemotherapy. The study excluded patients who had received radiotherapy or chemotherapy before or who had another cancer at the same time. Surgical tissue pieces of about 1-2.1 cm3 were preserved in RNAlater solution and stored at -80 °C until use.

This chain joins TRBV5-4 to TRBJ1-6, and 8 bases in between align with TRBD1. The sequence was obtained from a man under 40 with non-small cell lung cancer. Sample: distant non-tumor lung tissue. At the DNA level, the sequence is TGTGCCAGCAGCATAGACAGGGGTAATTATTCACCCCTCCACTTT. It translates to CASSIDRGNYSPLHF.